This TCR beta chain was sequenced in a study of blood T cell repertoires in COVID-19. As for the study in general: Italy, Spain and the United States were the sources of the convalescent and acute COVID-19 samples. T cells, B-cell-depleted T cells, or PBMCs provided the cDNA or gDNA that served as material.

Looked up from germline, CDR1 is SEHNR and CDR2 is FQNEAQ (reference sequence). The CDR3 length is 15 residues. Unmatched junction bases numbered 7, after V lost 5 bases and J lost 2 bases. Source study methods: Reference gene primer amplification in the assay estimated nucleated cell counts. Using immunoSEQ multiplex PCR, the repertoire was profiled, and TCRdb retains in-frame clones only, with some absent. That table supplies the V and J calls and clone size; D and trimming were determined from the DNA. The sample gives about 150,000 clones, around nine tenths of which show up once; around 4.6% is in the top ten.

Sequences were obtained from peripheral blood. The clonotype comes from a human donor in a cohort sampled during active COVID-19. The gene calls are TRBV7-9 and TRBJ2-3; 7 nucleotides line up with TRBD1. The CDR3 bases are TGTGCCAGCAGCCACCGGGACAGATACACAGATACGCAGTATTTT. Translating it yields CASSHRDRYTDTQYF.